This T cell receptor (beta chain) was found in a study of T cell responses to AZD1222 COVID-19 vaccine. Study summary: Both about-4-week and about-12-week second-dose recipients were combined.

This table comes from immunoSEQ multiplex PCR, and its TCRdb copy is limited to in-frame clones, with some not included. The sample carries about 150,000 clones, just over 90% recorded once. Regarding this clone: Its specificity is unknown.

Study results and caveats: It was only after the peak T cell response that any repertoires were sampled. Spike-specific TCR breadth and depth grew following two AZD1222 doses. Seropositive at baseline were only six AZD1222 recipients.

The sample consisted of peripheral blood, taken on day 0 of AZD1222 vaccination. This TCR was recovered from an adult in good health.

The CDR3 loop reads CASSFWTGAFYGYTF. In DNA form, the CDR3 reads TGTGCCAGCAGCTTTTGGACAGGAGCCTTCTATGGCTACACCTTC. The rearrangement uses TRBV7-2 and TRBJ1-2, with 7 bases matching TRBD1. This CDR3 is 15 amino acids long. V shed 3 bases, J shed 4 bases, and the junction held 8 bases outside the gene matches. Germline V lookup: CDR1 SGHTA, CDR2 FQGNSA.